This TCR beta chain came from a study of blood T cell repertoires in COVID-19. Assay: immunoSEQ multiplex PCR; the TCRdb copy retains only in-frame clones and omits some. This sample has a few hundred thousand clones, with approximately 90% found just once. The V and J ends lost 2 bases and 8 bases, in that order; junction bases with no gene match: 5. The CDR3 contains 15 residues. Germline assignment: CDR1 LGHDT and CDR2 YNNKEL (reference sequence). The clonotype originates from a man aged 60 to 69 who had recovered from COVID-19. J is TRBJ2-5 and V is TRBV3-1 (or the pseudogene TRBV3-2); 13 nucleotides agree with TRBD2. The specimen sequenced was peripheral blood. This chain's CDR3 is CASSQTSGGGRTQYF. The CDR3 DNA reads TGTGCCAGCAGCCAAACTAGCGGGGGGGGGCGAACCCAGTACTTC.